This is a list of T cell receptor beta chains from one sample in a study of blood T cells in healthy people across ages. Each CDR3 protein gets one entry after TCRdb re-called the 5' RACE reads with MiXCR. Of approximately 900,000 distinct CDR3 sequences detected, approximately 49% appear once; the ten largest clones hold 13%. The sample consisted of blood. The receptors here all came from a man aged 25-45 years in good health. CDR3s include the opening cysteine and the closing phenylalanine or tryptophan. The D gene is left open where the match is weak. Clone size appears in some rows only: once, few, many, or a class for an expanded clone.

TRBJ2-7 few . TRBV5-8 13 CASTFAPTYEQYF TGTGCCAGCACCTTCGCCCCAACCTACGAGCAGTACTTC
TRBJ2-3 . TRBD2 TRBV4-1 16 CASRPVLAGGPDTQYF TGCGCCAGCAGGCCAGTACTAGCGGGGGGGCCGGATACGCAGTATTTT
TRBJ2-3 . . TRBV5-1 18 CARSLGGDSVFITDTQYF TGCGCCAGAAGCTTGGGCGGTGACAGCGTTTTCATCACAGATACGCAGTATTTT
TRBJ2-7 few TRBD1 TRBV18 13 CASHLTGGHEQYF TGTGCCAGTCACCTTACAGGGGGCCACGAGCAGTACTTC
TRBJ1-2 few . TRBV29-1 17 CSAGRGRTTDSNYGYTF TGCAGCGCCGGGCGGGGTAGGACCACTGATTCTAACTATGGCTACACCTTC
TRBJ1-4 . . TRBV4-1 16 CASSQDPSGSREKLFF TGCGCCAGCAGCCAAGATCCGTCAGGTTCGAGAGAAAAACTGTTTTTT
TRBJ2-7 . TRBD2 TRBV4-3 17 CASSQGALAGGPHEQYF TGCGCCAGCAGCCAAGGGGCACTAGCGGGAGGGCCCCACGAGCAGTACTTC
TRBJ2-7 . . TRBV5-1 13 CASSLAQDYEQYF TGCGCCAGCAGCTTGGCACAGGACTACGAGCAGTACTTC
TRBJ1-1 few TRBD1 TRBV2 15 CASNSRDSMNTEAFF TGTGCCAGCAACTCCCGGGACAGCATGAACACTGAAGCTTTCTTT
TRBJ2-6 . . TRBV11-2 16 CASSLVGAFRANVLTF TGTGCCAGCAGCTTAGTTGGGGCCTTCAGGGCCAACGTCCTGACTTTC
TRBJ1-6 . . TRBV6-5 15 CASRVTGIDNSPLHF TGTGCCAGCAGGGTAACAGGGATCGATAATTCACCCCTCCACTTT
TRBJ2-7 few TRBD2 TRBV10-3 15 CAISDSRLAGGEQYF TGTGCCATCAGTGATTCCCGACTAGCGGGGGGCGAGCAGTACTTC
TRBJ2-5 . . TRBV10-3 16 CAISLTSGLRIETQYF TGTGCCATCAGCTTGACTAGTGGGTTACGAATCGAGACCCAGTACTTC
TRBJ2-3 few TRBD1 TRBV20-1 15 CSAPPGQGATDTQYF TGCAGTGCTCCTCCGGGACAGGGGGCCACAGATACGCAGTATTTT
TRBJ1-2 once . TRBV29-1 13 CSVEPDGEDGYTF TGCAGCGTTGAGCCAGACGGAGAGGATGGCTACACCTTC
TRBJ1-2 . . TRBV7-9 19 CASSFGMRDTGTGGYGYTF TGTGCCAGCAGCTTTGGAATGAGGGACACGGGAACAGGTGGCTATGGCTACACCTTC
TRBJ1-6 . . TRBV6-6 15 CASSNEGRGNSPLHF TGTGCCAGCAGCAATGAGGGTCGCGGTAATTCACCCCTCCACTTT
TRBJ1-1 . . TRBV5-1 15 CASTEAGTLNTEAFF TGCGCCAGCACGGAAGCCGGGACCTTGAACACTGAAGCTTTCTTT
TRBJ2-5 . . TRBV30 12 CAWSGNQETQYF TGTGCCTGGAGTGGCAACCAAGAGACCCAGTACTTC
TRBJ2-1 . TRBD2 TRBV11-3 15 CASSFTGGAYNEQFF TGTGCCAGCAGCTTTACGGGGGGGGCTTACAATGAGCAGTTCTTC
TRBJ1-5 few . TRBV7-2 15 CASSSTGASNQPQHF TGTGCCAGCAGCTCTACGGGGGCTAGCAATCAGCCCCAGCATTTT
TRBJ2-1 . TRBD2 TRBV6-1 18 CASSEAPGGGGHYNEQFF TGTGCCAGCAGTGAAGCTCCGGGTGGCGGGGGGCACTACAATGAGCAGTTCTTC
TRBJ2-7 . . TRBV29-1 12 CSVVESAYEQYF TGCAGCGTTGTTGAGTCGGCCTACGAGCAGTACTTC
TRBJ2-7 few . TRBV2 14 CASSGLGAAYEQYF TGTGCCAGCAGTGGGTTGGGAGCGGCCTACGAGCAGTACTTC
TRBJ2-3 . . TRBV10-3 14 CASGTALNTDTQYF TGTGCCAGCGGGACGGCCCTTAACACAGATACGCAGTATTTT
TRBJ1-4 . TRBD1 TRBV5-1 15 CASSSTGGLNEKLFF TGCGCCAGCAGTTCGACAGGGGGACTTAATGAAAAACTGTTTTTT
TRBJ2-1 . . TRBV29-1 14 CSVVTGGGYNEQFF TGCAGCGTTGTTACAGGGGGGGGATACAATGAGCAGTTCTTC
TRBJ1-2 . . TRBV5-1 18 CASSLAARPRDSNYGYTF TGCGCCAGCAGCTTGGCCGCTCGACCTCGAGACAGTAACTATGGCTACACCTTC
TRBJ2-7 . TRBD2 TRBV12-3/TRBV12-4 15 CASSSLAGAAYEQYF TGTGCCAGCAGTTCACTAGCGGGGGCTGCCTACGAGCAGTACTTC
TRBJ2-7 few . TRBV27 14 CASSSRPSSYEQYF TGTGCCAGCAGTTCGCGGCCTAGCTCCTACGAGCAGTACTTC
TRBJ2-7 few . TRBV28 14 CASSFGHGPYEQYF TGTGCCAGCAGTTTTGGGCATGGACCCTACGAGCAGTACTTC
TRBJ2-5 . . TRBV20-1 15 CSARDRVLTGETQYF TGCAGTGCTAGAGATCGAGTCCTCACCGGAGAGACCCAGTACTTC
TRBJ2-1 . . TRBV20-1 17 CSARGRRRSAVDNEQFF TGCAGTGCTAGAGGCCGGAGGCGGTCTGCCGTAGACAATGAGCAGTTCTTC
TRBJ2-1 . . TRBV7-9 14 CASSLRGGVEEQFF TGTGCCAGCAGCTTACGAGGAGGAGTTGAGGAGCAGTTCTTC
TRBJ2-1 few TRBD2 TRBV4-3 16 CASSRLAGGQAQEQFF TGCGCCAGCAGCCGACTAGCGGGGGGCCAGGCTCAAGAGCAGTTCTTC
TRBJ2-1 . TRBD1 TRBV7-7 13 CASSLGQGHEQLF TGTGCTAGCAGCCTCGGACAGGGGCATGAGCAGTTATTC
TRBJ2-3 few TRBD2 TRBV7-2 19 CASSLGLAGSFPRADTQYF TGTGCCAGCAGCTTAGGTCTAGCGGGGTCCTTCCCCAGGGCAGATACGCAGTATTTT
TRBJ1-5 . . TRBV20-1 16 CSARSGFRGSNQPQHF TGCAGTGCTAGATCAGGGTTCCGAGGAAGCAATCAGCCCCAGCATTTT
TRBJ1-2 few TRBD1 TRBV27 14 CASGNRGPNYGYTF TGTGCCAGCGGGAACAGGGGGCCGAACTATGGCTACACCTTC
TRBJ2-1 few . TRBV14 16 CASSHVRIPEYNEQFF TGTGCCAGCAGCCATGTCAGGATCCCCGAATACAATGAGCAGTTCTTC
TRBJ1-5 . . TRBV20-1 11 CSAGGHQPQHF TGCAGTGCGGGGGGACATCAGCCCCAGCATTTT
TRBJ1-5 . . TRBV9 14 CASSAPGANQPQHF TGTGCCAGCAGCGCCCCCGGGGCCAATCAGCCCCAGCATTTT
TRBJ2-2 . TRBD1 TRBV20-1 17 CSARGGTGVVGTGELFF TGCAGTGCTAGAGGGGGGACAGGGGTAGTTGGCACCGGGGAGCTGTTTTTT
TRBJ2-5 few TRBD2 TRBV5-1 16 CASSLATSGGVETQYF TGCGCCAGCAGCTTGGCGACTAGCGGGGGGGTAGAGACCCAGTACTTC
TRBJ1-1 few TRBD1 TRBV5-1 16 CASSTDRASVNTEAFF TGCGCCAGCAGCACTGACAGGGCTTCCGTGAACACTGAAGCTTTCTTT